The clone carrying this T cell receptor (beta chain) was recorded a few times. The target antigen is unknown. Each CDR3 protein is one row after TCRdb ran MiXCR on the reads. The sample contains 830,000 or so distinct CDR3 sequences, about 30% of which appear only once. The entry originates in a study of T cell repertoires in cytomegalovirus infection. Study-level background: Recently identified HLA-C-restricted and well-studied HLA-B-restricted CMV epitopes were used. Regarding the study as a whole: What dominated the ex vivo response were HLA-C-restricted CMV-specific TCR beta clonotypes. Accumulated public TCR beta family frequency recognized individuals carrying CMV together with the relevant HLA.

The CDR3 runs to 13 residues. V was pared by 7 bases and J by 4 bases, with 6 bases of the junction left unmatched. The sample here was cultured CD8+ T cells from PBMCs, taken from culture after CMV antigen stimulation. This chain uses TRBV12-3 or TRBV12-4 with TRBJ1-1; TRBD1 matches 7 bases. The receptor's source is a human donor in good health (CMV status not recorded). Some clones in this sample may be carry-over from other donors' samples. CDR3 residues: CASTGGKGTEAFF. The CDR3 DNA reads TGTGCCAGCACAGGGGGGAAAGGCACTGAAGCTTTCTTT.